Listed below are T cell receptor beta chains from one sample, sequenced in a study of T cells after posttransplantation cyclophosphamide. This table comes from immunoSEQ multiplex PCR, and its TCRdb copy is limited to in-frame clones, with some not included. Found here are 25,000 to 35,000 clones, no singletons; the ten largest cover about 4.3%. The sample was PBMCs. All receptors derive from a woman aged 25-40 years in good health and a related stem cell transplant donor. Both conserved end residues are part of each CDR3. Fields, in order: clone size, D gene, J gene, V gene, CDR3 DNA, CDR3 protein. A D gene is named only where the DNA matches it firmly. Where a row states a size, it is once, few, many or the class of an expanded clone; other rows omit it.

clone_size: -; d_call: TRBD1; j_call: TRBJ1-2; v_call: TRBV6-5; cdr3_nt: TGTGCCAGCAGTTACGAGGGGACAGGGAGGTATGGCTACACCTTC; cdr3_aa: CASSYEGTGRYGYTF
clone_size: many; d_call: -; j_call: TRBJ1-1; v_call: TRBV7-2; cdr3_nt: TGTGCCAGCAGCGCGCGGACTTTTTCTTCTGAAGCTTTCTTT; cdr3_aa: CASSARTFSSEAFF
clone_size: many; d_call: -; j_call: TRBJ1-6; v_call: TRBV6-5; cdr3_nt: TGTGCCAGCAGTTACTCAGGACAGTATAATTCACCCCTCCACTTT; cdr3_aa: CASSYSGQYNSPLHF
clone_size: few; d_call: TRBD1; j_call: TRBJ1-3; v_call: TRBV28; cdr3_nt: TGTGCCAGCAGTACAGGGGGAGACTCTGGAAACACCATATATTTT; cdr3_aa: CASSTGGDSGNTIYF
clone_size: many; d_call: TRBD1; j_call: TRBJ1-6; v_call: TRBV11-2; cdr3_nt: TGTGCCAGCAGCTTAGTTCTGGCCGGACAGGGGACTTCACCCCTCCACTTT; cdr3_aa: CASSLVLAGQGTSPLHF
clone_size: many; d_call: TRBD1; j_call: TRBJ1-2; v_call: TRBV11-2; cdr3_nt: TGTGCCAGCGTCCAACAGGGGAACTATGGCTACACCTTC; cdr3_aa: CASVQQGNYGYTF
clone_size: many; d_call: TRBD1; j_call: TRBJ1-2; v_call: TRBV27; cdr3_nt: TGTGCCAGCAGTTTGACGGGACAGACTAACTATGGCTACACCTTC; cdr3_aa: CASSLTGQTNYGYTF
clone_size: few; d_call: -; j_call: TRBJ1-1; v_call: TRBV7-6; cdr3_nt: TGTGCCAGCAGCTTACGAGGGAACACTGAAGCTTTCTTT; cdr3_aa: CASSLRGNTEAFF
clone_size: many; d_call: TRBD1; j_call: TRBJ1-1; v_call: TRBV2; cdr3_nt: TGTGCCAGCAGTCTGACAGGGGGAGTGAACACTGAAGCTTTCTTT; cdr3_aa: CASSLTGGVNTEAFF
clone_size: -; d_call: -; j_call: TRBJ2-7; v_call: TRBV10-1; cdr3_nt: TGCGCCAGCAGACGGTCAGGGGCGGACGAGCAGTACTTC; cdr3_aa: CASRRSGADEQYF
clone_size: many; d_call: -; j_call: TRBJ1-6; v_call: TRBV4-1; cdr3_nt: TGCGCCAGCAGCCAAGCAGGGGTTAGCTCCTATAATTCACCCCTCCACTTT; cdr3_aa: CASSQAGVSSYNSPLHF
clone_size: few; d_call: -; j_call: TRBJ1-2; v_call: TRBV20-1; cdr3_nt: TGCAGTGCTAGACAGGGGCTTGGCTACACCTTC; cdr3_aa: CSARQGLGYTF
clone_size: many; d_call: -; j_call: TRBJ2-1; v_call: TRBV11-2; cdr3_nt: TGTGCCAGCAGCTTAGCAGTTGAGCAGTTCTTC; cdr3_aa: CASSLAVEQFF
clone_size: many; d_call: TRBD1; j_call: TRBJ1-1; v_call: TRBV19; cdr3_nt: TGTGCCAGTAGTACTCCGACAGGGTCCGGCATGAACACTGAAGCTTTCTTT; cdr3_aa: CASSTPTGSGMNTEAFF
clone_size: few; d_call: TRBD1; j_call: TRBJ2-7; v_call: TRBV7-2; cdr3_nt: TGTGCCAGCAGCCTCCGACAGGGGAGCTCCTACGAGCAGTACTTC; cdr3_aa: CASSLRQGSSYEQYF
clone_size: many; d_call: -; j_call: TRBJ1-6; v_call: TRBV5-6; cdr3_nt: TGTGCCAGCAGCTTGTTACAGGGTAATTCACCCCTCCACTTT; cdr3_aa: CASSLLQGNSPLHF
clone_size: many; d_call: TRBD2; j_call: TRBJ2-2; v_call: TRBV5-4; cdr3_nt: TGTGCCAGCAGCGGAAGAGCGGGGGGGATCTACACCGGGGAGCTGTTTTTT; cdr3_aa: CASSGRAGGIYTGELFF
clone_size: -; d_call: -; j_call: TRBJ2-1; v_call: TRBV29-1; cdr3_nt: TGCAGCGTTGGCCTTCGCGGTAGCTCCTACAATGAGCAGTTCTTC; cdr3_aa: CSVGLRGSSYNEQFF
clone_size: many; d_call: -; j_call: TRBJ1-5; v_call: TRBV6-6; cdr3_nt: TGTGCCAGCATCGGTGTCAATCAGCCCCAGCATTTT; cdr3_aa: CASIGVNQPQHF
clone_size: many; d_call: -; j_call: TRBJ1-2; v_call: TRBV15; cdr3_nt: TGTGCCACCAGCAGAGATTTCGGGAACTATGGCTACACCTTC; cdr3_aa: CATSRDFGNYGYTF
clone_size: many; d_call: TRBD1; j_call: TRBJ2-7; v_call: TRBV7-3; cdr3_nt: TGTGCCAGCAGCTTCGACAGGGGGAGCTCCTACGAGCAGTACTTC; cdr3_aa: CASSFDRGSSYEQYF
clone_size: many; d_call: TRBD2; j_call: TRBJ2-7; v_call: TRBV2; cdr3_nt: TGTGCCAGCAGTGCGGAGCGGGGGCTCTCCTACGAGCAGTACTTC; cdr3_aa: CASSAERGLSYEQYF
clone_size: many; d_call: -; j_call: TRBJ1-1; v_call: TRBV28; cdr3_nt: TGTGCCAGCAGTTTAACGGACACTGAAGCTTTCTTT; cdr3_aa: CASSLTDTEAFF
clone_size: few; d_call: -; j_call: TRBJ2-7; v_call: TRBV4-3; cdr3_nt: TGCGCCAGCAGCTCCCTACAGGGAGGGCCCTACGAGCAGTACTTC; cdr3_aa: CASSSLQGGPYEQYF
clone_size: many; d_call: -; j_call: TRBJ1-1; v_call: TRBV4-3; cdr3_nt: TGCGCCAGCAGCCAAGGGGCCCAGGGAGGAGCTTTCTTT; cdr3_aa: CASSQGAQGGAFF
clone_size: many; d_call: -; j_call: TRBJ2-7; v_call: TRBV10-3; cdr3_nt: TGTGCCATCAGTTACAGGGAGGGCTACGAGCAGTACTTC; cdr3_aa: CAISYREGYEQYF
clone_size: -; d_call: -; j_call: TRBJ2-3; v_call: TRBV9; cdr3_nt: TGTGCCAGCAGCGTAGCTGGGGGGGGGCGGAATACGCAGTATTTT; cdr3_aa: CASSVAGGGRNTQYF
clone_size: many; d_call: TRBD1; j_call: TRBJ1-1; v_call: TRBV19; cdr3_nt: TGTGCCAGTAGCCCTTTCGGGACAGGTAACACTGAAGCTTTCTTT; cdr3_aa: CASSPFGTGNTEAFF
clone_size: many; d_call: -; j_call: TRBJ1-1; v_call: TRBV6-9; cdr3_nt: TGTGCCAGCAGTTATTGGAGGGGGAACACTGAAGCTTTCTTT; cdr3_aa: CASSYWRGNTEAFF
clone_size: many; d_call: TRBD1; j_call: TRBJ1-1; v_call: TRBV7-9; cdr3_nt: TGTGCCAGCAGCACCCGACAGGGGGCGAACACTGAAGCTTTCTTT; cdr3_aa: CASSTRQGANTEAFF
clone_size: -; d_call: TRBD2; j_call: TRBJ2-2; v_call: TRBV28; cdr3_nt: TGTGCCAGCAGTTCCCAAGGGTGGCTAGCGGAGAACACCGGGGAGCTGTTTTTT; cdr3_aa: CASSSQGWLAENTGELFF
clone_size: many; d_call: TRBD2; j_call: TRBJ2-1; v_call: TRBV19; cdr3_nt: TGTGCCAGTAGTCGCGGGGGGAGCTCCTACAATGAGCAGTTCTTC; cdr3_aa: CASSRGGSSYNEQFF
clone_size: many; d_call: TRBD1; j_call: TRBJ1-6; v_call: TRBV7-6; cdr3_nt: TGTGCCAGCAGCTTGGGACAGGGCTATAATTCACCCCTCCACTTT; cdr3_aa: CASSLGQGYNSPLHF
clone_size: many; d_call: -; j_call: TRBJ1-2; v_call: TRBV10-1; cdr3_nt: TGCGCCAGCAGTCGGGACAAGAACTATGGCTACACCTTC; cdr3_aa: CASSRDKNYGYTF
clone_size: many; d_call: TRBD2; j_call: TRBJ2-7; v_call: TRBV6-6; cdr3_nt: TGTGCCAGTGGACTAGCGGGCATCTACGAGCAGTACTTC; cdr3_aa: CASGLAGIYEQYF
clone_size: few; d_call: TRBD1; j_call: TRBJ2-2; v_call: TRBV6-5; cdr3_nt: TGTGCCAGCAGCCTCGGGACAGGATACACCGGGGAGCTGTTTTTT; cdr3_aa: CASSLGTGYTGELFF
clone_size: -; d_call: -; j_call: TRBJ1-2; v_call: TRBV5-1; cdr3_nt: TGCGCCAGCAGCTTGGGTGGTGGCTTGGGCTACACCTTC; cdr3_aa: CASSLGGGLGYTF
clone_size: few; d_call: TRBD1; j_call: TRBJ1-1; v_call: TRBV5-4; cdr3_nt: TGTGCCAGCAGCTTGGTGGGACAGGGGGCTTGGGCTGAAGCTTTCTTT; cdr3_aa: CASSLVGQGAWAEAFF
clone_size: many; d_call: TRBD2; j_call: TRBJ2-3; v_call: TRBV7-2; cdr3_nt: TGTGCCAGCAGCTTAGTAGCGGGGAGTGCAGATACGCAGTATTTT; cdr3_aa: CASSLVAGSADTQYF
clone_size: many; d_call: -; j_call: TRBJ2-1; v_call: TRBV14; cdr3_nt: TGTGCCAGCAGCCAGAGGTCTACTAGGAGGCAGTTCTTC; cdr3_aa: CASSQRSTRRQFF
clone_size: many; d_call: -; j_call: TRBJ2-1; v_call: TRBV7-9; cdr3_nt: TGTGCCAGCAGCTTAGCTGGTACCCACACATTCTTC; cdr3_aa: CASSLAGTHTFF
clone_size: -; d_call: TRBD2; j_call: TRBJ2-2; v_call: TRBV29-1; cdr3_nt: TGCAGCGTCGAGACTAGCTCTAGCGGGGAGCTGTTTTTT; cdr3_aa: CSVETSSSGELFF
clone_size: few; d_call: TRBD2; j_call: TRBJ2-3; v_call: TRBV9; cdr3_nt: TGTGCCAGCAGCGCCCGACTAGCGGGGGGGCAGGATACGCAGTATTTT; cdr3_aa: CASSARLAGGQDTQYF
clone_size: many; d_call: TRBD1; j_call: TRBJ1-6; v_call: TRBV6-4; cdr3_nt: TGTGCCAGCAGTGAGACCGGGACAGATCTAAATTCACCCCTCCACTTT; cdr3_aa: CASSETGTDLNSPLHF
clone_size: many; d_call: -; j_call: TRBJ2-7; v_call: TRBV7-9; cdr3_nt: TGTGCCAGCAGCCAGGAGGCCTCACCCGCCCCCTACGAGCAGTACTTC; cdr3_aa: CASSQEASPAPYEQYF
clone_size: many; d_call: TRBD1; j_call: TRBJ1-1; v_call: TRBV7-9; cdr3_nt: TGTGCCAGCAGGCGGGACAGGGGTGACTACACTGAAGCTTTCTTT; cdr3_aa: CASRRDRGDYTEAFF
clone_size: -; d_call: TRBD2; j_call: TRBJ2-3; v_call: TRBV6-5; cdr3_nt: TGTGCCAGCAGCCGACCGGGGGGGACAGATACGCAGTATTTT; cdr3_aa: CASSRPGGTDTQYF
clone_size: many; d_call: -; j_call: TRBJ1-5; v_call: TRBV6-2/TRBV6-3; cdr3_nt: TGTGCCAGCAGTTACTCCCCAGGACAGAGCGGCAATCAGCCCCAGCATTTT; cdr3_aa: CASSYSPGQSGNQPQHF
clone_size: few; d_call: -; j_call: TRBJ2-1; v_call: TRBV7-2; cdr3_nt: TGTGCCAGCAACTCCTTTGGCGGGGGCTACTACAATGAGCAGTTCTTC; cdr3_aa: CASNSFGGGYYNEQFF
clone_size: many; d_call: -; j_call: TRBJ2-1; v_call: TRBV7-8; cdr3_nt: TGTGCCAGCAGCTTTCGGTCCTTTTCCGATGAGCAGTTCTTC; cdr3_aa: CASSFRSFSDEQFF
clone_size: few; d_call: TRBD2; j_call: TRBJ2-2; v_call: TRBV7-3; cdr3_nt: TGTGCCAGCAGCTCCGGGGGGGGGAACACCGGGGAGCTGTTTTTT; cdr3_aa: CASSSGGGNTGELFF
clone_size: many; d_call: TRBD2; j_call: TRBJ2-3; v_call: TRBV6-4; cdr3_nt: TGTGCCAGCAGTGGGACTAGCGGGGGCACAGATACGCAGTATTTT; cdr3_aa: CASSGTSGGTDTQYF
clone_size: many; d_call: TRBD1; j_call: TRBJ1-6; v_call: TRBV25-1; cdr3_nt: TGTGCCAGCAGGTCGACAGGGAATAGTAATTCACCCCTCCACTTT; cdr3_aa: CASRSTGNSNSPLHF
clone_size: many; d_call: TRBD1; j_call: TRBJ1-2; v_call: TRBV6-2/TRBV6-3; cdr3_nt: TGTGCCAGCAGTTCTGGACAGGGGTTCGGCTACACCTTC; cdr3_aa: CASSSGQGFGYTF
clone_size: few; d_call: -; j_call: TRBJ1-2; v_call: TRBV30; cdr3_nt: TGTGCCTGGATTAGGGGGGGGGCGCCTGGCTACACCTTC; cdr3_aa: CAWIRGGAPGYTF